This T cell receptor (beta chain) was profiled in a study of cytomegalovirus exposure and HLA in healthy donors. The PCR used 60 Vbeta and 13 Jbeta primers. Assay: immunoSEQ multiplex PCR; the TCRdb copy retains only in-frame clones and omits some. The sample shows 170,000 or so clones, around four fifths of them seen only once. Trimming pared 0 bases from V and 1 base from J, leaving 16 bases between. Germline V lookup: CDR1 SGHNT, CDR2 YYREEE (reference sequence). The CDR3 is 17 amino acids. This receptor was identified in a girl aged 10-17 years in good health and CMV-seropositive. The specimen was PBMCs. This chain links TRBV5-4 with TRBJ1-1, with D maybe TRBD1 (6 bases). This CDR3 is CASSLAGRGGGNTEAFF. The DNA of the CDR3 is TGTGCCAGCAGCTTGGCCGGGAGGGGGGGAGGGAACACTGAAGCTTTCTTT.